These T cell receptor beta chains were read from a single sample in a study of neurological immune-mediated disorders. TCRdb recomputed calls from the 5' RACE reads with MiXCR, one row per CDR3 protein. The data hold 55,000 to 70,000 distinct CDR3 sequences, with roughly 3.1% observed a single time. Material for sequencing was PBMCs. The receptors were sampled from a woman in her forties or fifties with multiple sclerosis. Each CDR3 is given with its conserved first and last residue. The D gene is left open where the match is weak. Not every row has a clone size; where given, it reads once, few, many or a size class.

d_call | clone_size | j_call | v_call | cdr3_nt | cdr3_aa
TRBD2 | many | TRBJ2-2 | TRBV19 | TGTGCCAGTAGTAGAGGACTAGCGGGAGCCGACGGGGAGCTGTTTTTT | CASSRGLAGADGELFF
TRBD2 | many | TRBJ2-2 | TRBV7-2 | TGTGCCAGCAGCGGCTGGGGAGGGCGGACCGGGGAGCTGTTTTTT | CASSGWGGRTGELFF
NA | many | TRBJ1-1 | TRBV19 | TGTGCCAGTATTCAGGAGCCAGGGCTAGAAGCTTTCTTT | CASIQEPGLEAFF
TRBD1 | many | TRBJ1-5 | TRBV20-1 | TGCAGTGCATCAGGGGGCTGGAATCAGCCCCAGCATTTT | CSASGGWNQPQHF
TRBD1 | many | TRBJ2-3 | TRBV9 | TGTGCCAGCAGCGTAGAGGGACAGCGTTTGTATTTT | CASSVEGQRLYF
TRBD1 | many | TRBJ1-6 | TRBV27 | TGTGCCAGCAGACCAGGGGGGCGCAGTGATAATTCACCCCTCCACTTT | CASRPGGRSDNSPLHF
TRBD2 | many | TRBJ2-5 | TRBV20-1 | TGCAGTGCTAGGGTGCTAGCGGGGCAGGAGACCCAGTACTTC | CSARVLAGQETQYF
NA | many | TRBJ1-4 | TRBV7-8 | TGTGCCAGCAGAGAGGGGGGGGGTTTGACAACTAATGAAAAACTGTTTTTT | CASREGGGLTTNEKLFF
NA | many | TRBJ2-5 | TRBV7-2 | TGTGCCAGCAGACGGGACCGCCAAGAGACCCAGTACTTC | CASRRDRQETQYF
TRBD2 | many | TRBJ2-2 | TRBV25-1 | TGTGCCAGCAGTGAATGGGAGGGAGGGGAGCTGTTTTTT | CASSEWEGGELFF
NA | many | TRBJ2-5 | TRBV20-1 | TGCAGTGCTAGAGATCTGGAGACCCAGTACTTC | CSARDLETQYF
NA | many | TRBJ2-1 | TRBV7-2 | TGTGCCAGCAGCTCCCTCGGGGTGGGTGAGCAGTTCTTC | CASSSLGVGEQFF
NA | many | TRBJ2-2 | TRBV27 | TGTGCCAGCAGCCTAGAAACGAACACCGGGGAGCTGTTTTTT | CASSLETNTGELFF
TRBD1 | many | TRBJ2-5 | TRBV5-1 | TGCGCCAGCAGCTTCGGGACAGGAGGAGAGACCCAGTACTTC | CASSFGTGGETQYF
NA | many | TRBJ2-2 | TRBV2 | TGTGCCAGCAGTGAATTTCAACTTGGGGGGGCCACCGGGGAGCTGTTTTTT | CASSEFQLGGATGELFF
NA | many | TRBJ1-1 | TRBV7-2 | TGTGCCAGCAGCTTAGACCTTAGGACAGTTGAAGCTTTCTTT | CASSLDLRTVEAFF
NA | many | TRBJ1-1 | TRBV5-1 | TGCGCCAGCAGCCCCGCGGCAGGGACGGACACTGAAGCTTTCTTT | CASSPAAGTDTEAFF
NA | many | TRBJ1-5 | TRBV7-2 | TGTGCCAGCAGCTTACAGGCAGACCATCGAAATCAGCCCCAGCATTTT | CASSLQADHRNQPQHF
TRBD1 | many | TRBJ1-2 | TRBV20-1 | TGCAGTGCTGGGGACAGATCTAACTATGGCTACACCTTC | CSAGDRSNYGYTF
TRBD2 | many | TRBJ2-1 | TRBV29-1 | TGCAGCTCCTTCACCTCGACTAGCGGCGTTTACAATGAGCAGTTCTTC | CSSFTSTSGVYNEQFF
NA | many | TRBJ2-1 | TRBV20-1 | TGCAGTGCCCACGCCCCGGGGTCCGGGCAGTTCTTC | CSAHAPGSGQFF
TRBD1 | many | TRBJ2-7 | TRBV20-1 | TGCAGTGCTAGGGCGCCGGGACAGGGGGGCGAGCAGTACTTC | CSARAPGQGGEQYF
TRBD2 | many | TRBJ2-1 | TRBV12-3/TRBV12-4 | TGTGCCAGCAGACTCCTAGCGGGAGGGCCTACTTTGGGTGAGCAGTTCTTC | CASRLLAGGPTLGEQFF
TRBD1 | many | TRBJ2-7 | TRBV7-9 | TGTGCCAGCAACCTAAACCTTGACAGGGGGGACTACGAGCAGTACTTC | CASNLNLDRGDYEQYF
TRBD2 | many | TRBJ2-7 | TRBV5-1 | TGCGCCAGCAGCTTAAGCGGGGTTAGCTCCTACGAGCAGTACTTC | CASSLSGVSSYEQYF
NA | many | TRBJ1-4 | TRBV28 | TGTGCCAGCAGGAACCACGCTACAACTAATGAAAAACTGTTTTTT | CASRNHATTNEKLFF
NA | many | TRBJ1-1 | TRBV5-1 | TGCGCCAGCAGCTTACAGCCCCCAGGGAGCACTGAAGCTTTCTTT | CASSLQPPGSTEAFF
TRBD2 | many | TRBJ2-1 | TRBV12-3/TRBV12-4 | TGTGCCAGCAGTCCCGGGACTAGCGGGGGGGCCAGGTACAATGAGCAGTTCTTC | CASSPGTSGGARYNEQFF
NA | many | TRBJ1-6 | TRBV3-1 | TGTGCCAGCAGCCTAGAGGGTATTTCACCCCTCCACTTT | CASSLEGISPLHF
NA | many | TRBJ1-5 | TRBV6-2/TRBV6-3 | TGTGCCTCCTCAGGGAGCCTAAGGCCCCAGCATTTT | CASSGSLRPQHF
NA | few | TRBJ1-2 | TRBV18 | TGTGCCAGCTCACCCAACGGATTTGACCAGAACTATGGCTACACCTTC | CASSPNGFDQNYGYTF
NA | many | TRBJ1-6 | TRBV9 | TGTGCCAGCAGCGTAGCGAGGGATTCACCCCTCCACTTT | CASSVARDSPLHF
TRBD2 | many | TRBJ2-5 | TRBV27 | TGTGCCAGCAGTTCGCCGGGACTAGCGGGGGGGTTTATGACCCAGTACTTC | CASSSPGLAGGFMTQYF
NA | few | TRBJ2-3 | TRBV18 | TGTGCCAGCTCACAGTCGGCCCCGGGCTTAACAGATACGCAGTATTTT | CASSQSAPGLTDTQYF
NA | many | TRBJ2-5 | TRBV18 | TGTGCCAGCTCATCAGGCGCTGGGCGGATTAATAAAGAGACCCAGTACTTC | CASSSGAGRINKETQYF
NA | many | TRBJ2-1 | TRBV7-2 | TGTGCCAGCAGCTTAGCGGGGGCCCTATACAATGAGCAGTTCTTC | CASSLAGALYNEQFF
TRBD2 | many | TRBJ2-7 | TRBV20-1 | TGCAGTGCTAGAGGGACTAGTTCCTACGAGCAGTACTTC | CSARGTSSYEQYF
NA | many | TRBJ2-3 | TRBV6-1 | TGTGCCAGCAGTGAGAGAGATACGCAGTATTTT | CASSERDTQYF
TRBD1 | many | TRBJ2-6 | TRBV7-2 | TGTGCCAGCAGCTCGGGACAGGGAAGTTTGGGCGTCCTGACTTTC | CASSSGQGSLGVLTF
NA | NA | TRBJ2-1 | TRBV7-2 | TGTGCCAGCAGCTTAGATATGGGGAAGCAGTTCTTC | CASSLDMGKQFF
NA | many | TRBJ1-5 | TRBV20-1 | TGCAGTGCTAGAACAAACGTGGGGAGCCATAGCAATCAGCCCCAGCATTTT | CSARTNVGSHSNQPQHF
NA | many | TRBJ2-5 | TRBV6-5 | TGTGCCAGCAGTTATTATTGGGGTGAAGAGACCCAGTACTTC | CASSYYWGEETQYF
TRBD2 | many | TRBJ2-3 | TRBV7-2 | TGTGCCAGCAGCAGACGGACTAGCGGAACGACAGATACGCAGTATTTT | CASSRRTSGTTDTQYF